Following are 8 T cell receptor beta chains from one sample sequenced in a study of beta chain features in type 1 diabetes. Study results and caveats: Among patients with Type 1 diabetes, TCRB CDR3s were moderately but significantly shorter in every one of the four CD4+ subsets.

cDNA synthesis used the whole RNA isolate, giving expressed TCRB sequences. Method: immunoSEQ multiplex PCR; TCRdb's copy keeps in-frame clones and lacks some. Among around 300,000 clones listed, approximately 15% were seen once. Which antigens these TCRs recognize remains unknown. The sequenced sample consisted of naive CD4+ T cells from blood. These receptors originate from a young man with type 1 diabetes.

The chain employs TRBV5-6 and TRBJ2-7; tentatively, D is TRBD1 (7 bases). V lost 3 bases and J lost 2, with 18 bases in between. The CDR3 consists of 16 residues. The germline gives CDR1 SGHDT, CDR2 YYEEEE. The CDR3 coding sequence is TGTGCCAGCAGCTCGAGGGGGCGGGGCCTAGCCTACGAGCAGTACTTC. Its protein is CASSSRGRGLAYEQYF.

The CDR3 DNA reads as TGTGCCAGCAGTTTATTTCGCTTGGGGGGCGAGCAGTACTTC. Its protein product is CASSLFRLGGEQYF. V and J are TRBV28 and TRBJ2-7; D might be TRBD2 (6 bases). The V gene's germline CDR1 is MDHEN and CDR2 SYDVKM. V lost 1 base to trimming and J lost 6 bases, with 13 bases between them. The CDR3 spans 14 residues.

This clone has a handful of counts. The rearrangement links TRBV21-1 to TRBJ2-3; the table's D call, TRBD2, has no DNA check behind it. TRBV21-1 is a recognized pseudogene. The CDR3 totals 15 residues. CDR3 sequence: CASDDGSTAGYTQYF. In DNA form, the CDR3 reads TGTGCCAGCGACGACGGAAGCACGGCCGGGTATACGCAGTATTTT.

A few counts support this clone. This rearrangement joins TRBV30 to TRBJ2-7; perhaps TRBD1 as D (6 bases). The length of the CDR3 is 13 residues. Germline assignment: CDR1 GTSNPN and CDR2 SVGIG (reference sequence). Trimming pared 4 bases from V and 9 bases from J, leaving 19 bases between. The CDR3: CAWIYKGSRGQYF. CDR3 coding DNA: TGTGCCTGGATTTACAAGGGCTCCAGGGGGCAGTACTTC.

This clone was picked up a small number of times. V usage is TRBV5-1 and J usage is TRBJ1-1; 8 bases are a match to TRBD1. Germline CDR1 is SGHRS and CDR2 is YFSETQ. CDR3 length: 15 residues. J lost 5 bases, V lost 2 bases, and 8 bases had no gene match. CDR3 sequence reads: CASSFGRGPRTEAFF. CDR3 nucleotide sequence: TGCGCCAGCAGCTTTGGCAGGGGGCCTCGTACTGAAGCTTTCTTT.

The sample holds a few counts of this clone. The chain combines TRBV28 with TRBJ1-5, with D perhaps matching TRBD1 (5 bases). This CDR3 contains 17 residues. V gave up 3 bases and J gave up 0 bases, with 15 bases separating them. Per the germline V gene, CDR1 is MDHEN and CDR2 is SYDVKM. The CDR3 DNA sequence: TGTGCCAGCAGTTTCGGCTTAGGTGGGGCTAGCAATCAGCCCCAGCATTTT. Protein: CASSFGLGGASNQPQHF.

The chain recombines TRBV9 with TRBJ2-7, with a weak D call TRBD2 (7 bases). The length of the CDR3 is 17 residues. V was cut by 4 bases and J by 1 base, with 21 bases left in between. Germline V gene lookup returns CDR1 SGDLS and CDR2 YYNGEE. The CDR3 sequence: CASSPSFWGGSSYEQYF. The CDR3 DNA reads as TGTGCCAGCAGCCCGTCGTTTTGGGGGGGCTCATCCTACGAGCAGTACTTC.

The rearrangement links TRBV5-1 to TRBJ2-1, with 12 bases aligning to TRBD2. With V trimmed by 4 bases and J by 8 bases, 16 bases remained unmatched. The CDR3 runs 18 residues. The germline CDR1 and CDR2 sequences are SGHRS and YFSETQ. The CDR3 is CASSPFPPLAGGTDEQFF. The CDR3, as DNA: TGCGCCAGCAGCCCCTTCCCCCCTCTAGCGGGAGGGACAGATGAGCAGTTCTTC.